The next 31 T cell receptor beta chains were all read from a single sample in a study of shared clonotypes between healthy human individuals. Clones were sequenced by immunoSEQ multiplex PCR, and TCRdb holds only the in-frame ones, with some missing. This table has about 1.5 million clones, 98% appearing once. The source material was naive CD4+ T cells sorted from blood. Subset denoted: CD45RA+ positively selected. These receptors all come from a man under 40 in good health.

As DNA, the CDR3 is TGTGCCAGCAGCTGGTCCTACAGGGGTCCTACCGGAAAGAACACTGAAGCTTTCTTT. It is translated as CASSWSYRGPTGKNTEAFF. This chain uses TRBV7-8 with TRBJ1-1; 7 bases align to TRBD1. V shed 4 bases, J shed 1 base, and the junction held 18 bases outside the gene matches. The CDR3 sequence is 19 residues long. Germline CDR1 is SGHVS and CDR2 is FQNEAQ.

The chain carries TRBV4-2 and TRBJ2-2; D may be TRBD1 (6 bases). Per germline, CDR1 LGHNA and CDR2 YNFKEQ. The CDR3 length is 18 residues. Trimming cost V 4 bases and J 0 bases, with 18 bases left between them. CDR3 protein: CASSPRAGQSANTGELFF. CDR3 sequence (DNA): TGTGCCAGCAGCCCTAGGGCTGGACAGTCCGCGAACACCGGGGAGCTGTTTTTT.

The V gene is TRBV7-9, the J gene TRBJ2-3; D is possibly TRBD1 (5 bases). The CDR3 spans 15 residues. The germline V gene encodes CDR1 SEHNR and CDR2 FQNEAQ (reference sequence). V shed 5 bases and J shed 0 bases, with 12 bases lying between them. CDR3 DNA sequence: TGTGCCAGCAGCCTCAGACAGCCTAGCACAGATACGCAGTATTTT. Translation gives CASSLRQPSTDTQYF.

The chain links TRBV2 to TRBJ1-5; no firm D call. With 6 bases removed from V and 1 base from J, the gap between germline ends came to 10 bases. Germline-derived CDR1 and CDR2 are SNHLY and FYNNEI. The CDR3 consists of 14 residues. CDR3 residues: CASSLDQSNQPQHF. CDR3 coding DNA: TGTGCCAGCAGCTTGGACCAAAGCAATCAGCCCCAGCATTTT.

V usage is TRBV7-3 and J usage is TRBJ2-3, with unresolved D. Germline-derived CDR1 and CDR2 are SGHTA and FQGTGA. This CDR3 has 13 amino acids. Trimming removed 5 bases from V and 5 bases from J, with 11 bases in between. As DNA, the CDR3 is TGTGCCAGCAGCCCCGTCTGGGGAGATACGCAGTATTTT. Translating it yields CASSPVWGDTQYF.

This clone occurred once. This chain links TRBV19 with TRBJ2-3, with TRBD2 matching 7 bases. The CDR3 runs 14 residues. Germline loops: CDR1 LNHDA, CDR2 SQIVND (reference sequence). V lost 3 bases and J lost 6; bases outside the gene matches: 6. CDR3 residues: CASSIRLAVDTQYF. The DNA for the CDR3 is TGTGCCAGTAGTATCCGGCTAGCGGTGGATACGCAGTATTTT.

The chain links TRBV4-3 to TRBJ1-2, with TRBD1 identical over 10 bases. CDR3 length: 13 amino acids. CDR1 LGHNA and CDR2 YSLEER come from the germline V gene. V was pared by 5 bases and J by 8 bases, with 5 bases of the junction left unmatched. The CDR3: CASSLTGGNGYTF. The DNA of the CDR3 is TGCGCCAGCAGCTTGACAGGGGGCAACGGCTACACCTTC.

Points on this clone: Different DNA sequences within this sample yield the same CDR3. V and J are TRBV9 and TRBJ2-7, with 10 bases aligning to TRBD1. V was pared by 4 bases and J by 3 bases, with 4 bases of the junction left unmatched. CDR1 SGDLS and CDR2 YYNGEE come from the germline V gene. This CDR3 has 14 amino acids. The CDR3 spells CASSPGQGNYEQYF. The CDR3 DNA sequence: TGTGCCAGCAGCCCGGGACAGGGGAACTACGAGCAGTACTTC.

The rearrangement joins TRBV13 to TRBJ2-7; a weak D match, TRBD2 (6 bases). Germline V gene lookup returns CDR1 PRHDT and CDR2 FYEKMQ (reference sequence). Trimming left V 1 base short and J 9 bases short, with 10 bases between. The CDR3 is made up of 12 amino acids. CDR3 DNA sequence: TGTGCCAGCAGCTTAGCTGGGACTTGGCAGTACTTC. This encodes CASSLAGTWQYF.

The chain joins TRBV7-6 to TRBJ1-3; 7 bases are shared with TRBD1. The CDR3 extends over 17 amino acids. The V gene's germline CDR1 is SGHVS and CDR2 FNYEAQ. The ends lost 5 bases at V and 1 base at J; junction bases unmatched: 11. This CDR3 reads CASSLRQGGSSGNTIYF. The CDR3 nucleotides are TGTGCCAGCAGCCTGAGACAGGGAGGTAGTTCTGGAAACACCATATATTTT.

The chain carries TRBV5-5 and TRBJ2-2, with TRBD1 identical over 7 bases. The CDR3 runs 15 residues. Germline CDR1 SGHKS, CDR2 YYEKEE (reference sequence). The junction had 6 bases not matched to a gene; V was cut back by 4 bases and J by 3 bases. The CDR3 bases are TGTGCCAGCAGCCGCCAGGGGACAGACACCGGGGAGCTGTTTTTT. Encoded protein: CASSRQGTDTGELFF.

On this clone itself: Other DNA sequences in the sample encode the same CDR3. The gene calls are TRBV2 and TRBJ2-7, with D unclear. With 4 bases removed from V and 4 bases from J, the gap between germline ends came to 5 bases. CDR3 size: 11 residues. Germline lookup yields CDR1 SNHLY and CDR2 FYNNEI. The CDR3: CASSAGYEQYF. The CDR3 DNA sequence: TGTGCCAGCAGTGCCGGTTACGAGCAGTACTTC.

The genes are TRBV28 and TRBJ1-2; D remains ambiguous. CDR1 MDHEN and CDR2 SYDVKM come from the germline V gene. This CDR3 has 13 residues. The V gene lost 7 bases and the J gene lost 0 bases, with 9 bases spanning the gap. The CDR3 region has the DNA TGTGCCAGCATGGCCAGACCTAACTATGGCTACACCTTC. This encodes CASMARPNYGYTF.

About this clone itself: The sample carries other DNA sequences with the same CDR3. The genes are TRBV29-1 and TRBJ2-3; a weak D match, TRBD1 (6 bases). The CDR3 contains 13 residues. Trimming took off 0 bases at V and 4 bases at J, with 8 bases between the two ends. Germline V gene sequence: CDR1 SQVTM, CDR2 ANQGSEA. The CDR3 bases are TGCAGCGTTGAAGACAGGGGCGCAGATACGCAGTATTTT. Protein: CSVEDRGADTQYF.

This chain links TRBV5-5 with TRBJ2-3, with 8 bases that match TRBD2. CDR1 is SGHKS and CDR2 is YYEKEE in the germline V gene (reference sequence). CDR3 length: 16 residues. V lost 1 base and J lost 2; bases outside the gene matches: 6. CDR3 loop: CASSLFAGGTTDTQYF. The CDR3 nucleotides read TGTGCCAGCAGCTTGTTTGCGGGAGGTACCACAGATACGCAGTATTTT.

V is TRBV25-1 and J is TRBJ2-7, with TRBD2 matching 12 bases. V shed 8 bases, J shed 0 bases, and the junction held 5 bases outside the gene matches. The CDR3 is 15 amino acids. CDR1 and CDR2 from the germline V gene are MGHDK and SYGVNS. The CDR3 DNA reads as TGTGCCAGCTCTAGCGGGAGGGATTTCTCCTACGAGCAGTACTTC. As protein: CASSSGRDFSYEQYF.

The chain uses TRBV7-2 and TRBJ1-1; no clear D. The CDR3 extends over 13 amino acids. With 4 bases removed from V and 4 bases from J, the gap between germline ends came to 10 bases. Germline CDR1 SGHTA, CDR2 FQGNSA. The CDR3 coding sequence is TGTGCCAGCAGCTCCGAGCCGGCCACTGAAGCTTTCTTT. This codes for CASSSEPATEAFF.

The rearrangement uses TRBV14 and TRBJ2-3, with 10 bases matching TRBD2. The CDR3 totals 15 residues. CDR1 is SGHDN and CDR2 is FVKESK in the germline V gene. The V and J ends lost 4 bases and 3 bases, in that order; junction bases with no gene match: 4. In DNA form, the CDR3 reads TGTGCCAGCAGCCTACGACTAGCGGGTACAGATACGCAGTATTTT. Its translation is CASSLRLAGTDTQYF.

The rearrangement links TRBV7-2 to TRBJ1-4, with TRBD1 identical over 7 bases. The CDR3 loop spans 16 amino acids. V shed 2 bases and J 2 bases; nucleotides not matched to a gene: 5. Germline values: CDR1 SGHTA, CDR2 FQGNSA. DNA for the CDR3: TGTGCCAGCAGCTTACAGGGGGGACTGACTAATGAAAAACTGTTTTTT. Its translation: CASSLQGGLTNEKLFF.

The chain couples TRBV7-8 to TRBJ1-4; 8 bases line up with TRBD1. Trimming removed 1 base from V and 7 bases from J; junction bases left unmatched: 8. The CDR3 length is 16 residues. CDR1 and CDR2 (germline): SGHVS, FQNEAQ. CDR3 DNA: TGTGCCAGCAGCTTAGACTTAGGACAGGGTGGTGAAAAACTGTTTTTT. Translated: CASSLDLGQGGEKLFF.

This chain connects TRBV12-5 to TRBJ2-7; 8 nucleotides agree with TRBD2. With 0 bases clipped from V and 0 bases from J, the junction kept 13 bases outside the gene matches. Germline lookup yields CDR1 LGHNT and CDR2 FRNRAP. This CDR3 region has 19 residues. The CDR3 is CASGLVPPSMGTSSYEQYF. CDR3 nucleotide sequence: TGTGCTAGTGGTTTGGTACCGCCTAGTATGGGGACTAGCTCCTACGAGCAGTACTTC.

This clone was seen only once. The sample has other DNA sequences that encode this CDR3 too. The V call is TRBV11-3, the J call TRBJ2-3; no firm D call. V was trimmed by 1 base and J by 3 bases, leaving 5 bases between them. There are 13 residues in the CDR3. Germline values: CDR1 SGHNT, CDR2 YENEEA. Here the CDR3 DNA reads TGTGCCAGCAGCTTAGGGGGTACAGATACGCAGTATTTT. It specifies CASSLGGTDTQYF.

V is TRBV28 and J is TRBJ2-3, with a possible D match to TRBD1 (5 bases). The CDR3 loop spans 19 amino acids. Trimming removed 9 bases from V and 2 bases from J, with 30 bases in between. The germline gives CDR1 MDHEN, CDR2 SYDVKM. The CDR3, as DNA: TGTGCCAGTCTATCCCCCAAATTAGGTCCCGATGGGGCCACAGATACGCAGTATTTT. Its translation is CASLSPKLGPDGATDTQYF.

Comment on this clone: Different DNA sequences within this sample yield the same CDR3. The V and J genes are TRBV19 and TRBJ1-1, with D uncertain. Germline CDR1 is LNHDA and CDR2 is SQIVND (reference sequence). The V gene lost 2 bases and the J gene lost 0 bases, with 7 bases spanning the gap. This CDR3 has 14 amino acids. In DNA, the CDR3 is TGTGCCAGTAGTATATCCGGCTTGAACACTGAAGCTTTCTTT. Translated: CASSISGLNTEAFF.

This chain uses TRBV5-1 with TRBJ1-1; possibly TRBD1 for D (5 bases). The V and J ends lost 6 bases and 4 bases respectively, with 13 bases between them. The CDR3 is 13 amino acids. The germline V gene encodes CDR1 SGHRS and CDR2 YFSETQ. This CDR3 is CASTRDPITEAFF. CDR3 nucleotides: TGCGCCAGCACGCGGGACCCCATCACTGAAGCTTTCTTT.

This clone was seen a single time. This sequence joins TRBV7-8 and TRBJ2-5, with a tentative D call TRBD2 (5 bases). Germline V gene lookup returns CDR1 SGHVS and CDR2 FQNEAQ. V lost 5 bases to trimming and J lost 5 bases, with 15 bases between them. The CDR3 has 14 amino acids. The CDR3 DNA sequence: TGTGCCAGCAGCCCGAGGGCCCAACCCGAGACCCAGTACTTC. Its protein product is CASSPRAQPETQYF.

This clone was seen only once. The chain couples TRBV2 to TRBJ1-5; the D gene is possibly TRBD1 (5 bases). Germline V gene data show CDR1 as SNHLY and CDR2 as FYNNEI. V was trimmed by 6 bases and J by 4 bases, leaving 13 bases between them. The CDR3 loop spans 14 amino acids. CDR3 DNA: TGTGCCAGCAGAATACTTAGGGGAAATCAGCCCCAGCATTTT. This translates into CASRILRGNQPQHF.

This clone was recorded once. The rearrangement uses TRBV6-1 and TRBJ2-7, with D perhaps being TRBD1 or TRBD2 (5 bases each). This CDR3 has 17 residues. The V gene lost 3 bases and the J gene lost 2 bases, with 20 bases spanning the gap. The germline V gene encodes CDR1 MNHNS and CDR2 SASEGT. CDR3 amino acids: CASSETPRGRDTYEQYF. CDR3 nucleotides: TGTGCCAGCAGTGAGACGCCACGGGGCCGCGATACCTACGAGCAGTACTTC.

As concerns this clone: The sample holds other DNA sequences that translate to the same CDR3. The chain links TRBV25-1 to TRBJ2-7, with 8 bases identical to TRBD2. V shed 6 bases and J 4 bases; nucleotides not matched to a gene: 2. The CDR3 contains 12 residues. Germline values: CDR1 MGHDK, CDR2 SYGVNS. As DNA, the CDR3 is TGTGCCAGCAGCGGGGGGGTTTACGAGCAGTACTTC. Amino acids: CASSGGVYEQYF.

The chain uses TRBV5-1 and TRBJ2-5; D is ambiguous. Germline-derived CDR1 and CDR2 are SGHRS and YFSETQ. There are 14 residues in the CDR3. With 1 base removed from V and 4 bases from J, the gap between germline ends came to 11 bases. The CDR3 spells CASSLLGLGETQYF. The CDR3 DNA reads TGCGCCAGCAGCTTGTTGGGTCTCGGAGAGACCCAGTACTTC.

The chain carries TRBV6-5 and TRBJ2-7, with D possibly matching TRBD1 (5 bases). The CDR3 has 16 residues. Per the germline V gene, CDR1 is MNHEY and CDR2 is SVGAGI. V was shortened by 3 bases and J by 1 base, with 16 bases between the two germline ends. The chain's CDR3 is CASSYTGAETSYEQYF. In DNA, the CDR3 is TGTGCCAGCAGTTATACTGGGGCCGAGACTTCCTACGAGCAGTACTTC.